The entry below describes one T cell receptor beta chain. Its antigen is not identified. These data come from a study of shared clonotypes between healthy human individuals. Study outcomes and limitations: On the whole, naive subsets had larger estimated richness than memory subsets had. Relative to clonotypes present in all four donors, those not shared had lower generation probabilities.

The CDR3 runs 15 residues. Trimming at V came to 4 bases and at J to 10 bases, leaving 9 bases not matched to a gene. Per the germline V gene, CDR1 is SNHLY and CDR2 is FYNNEI. Every donor, a Caucasian adult, lived in Nashville, Tennessee. Assay used: immunoSEQ multiplex PCR; TCRdb lists only in-frame clones, some missing. The sample gives 2 million to 3 million clones, just over 90% of which show up once; about 0.13% is in the top ten. Specimen: naive CD4+ T cells sorted from blood. Subset defined: CD45RA+ positively selected. This TCR was sampled from a young man in good health. This chain joins TRBV2 and TRBJ2-5; 13 bases line up with TRBD2. CDR3 residues: CASSGIGLAGEIQYF. CDR3 DNA sequence: TGTGCCAGCAGTGGGATCGGACTAGCGGGAGAAATCCAGTACTTC.